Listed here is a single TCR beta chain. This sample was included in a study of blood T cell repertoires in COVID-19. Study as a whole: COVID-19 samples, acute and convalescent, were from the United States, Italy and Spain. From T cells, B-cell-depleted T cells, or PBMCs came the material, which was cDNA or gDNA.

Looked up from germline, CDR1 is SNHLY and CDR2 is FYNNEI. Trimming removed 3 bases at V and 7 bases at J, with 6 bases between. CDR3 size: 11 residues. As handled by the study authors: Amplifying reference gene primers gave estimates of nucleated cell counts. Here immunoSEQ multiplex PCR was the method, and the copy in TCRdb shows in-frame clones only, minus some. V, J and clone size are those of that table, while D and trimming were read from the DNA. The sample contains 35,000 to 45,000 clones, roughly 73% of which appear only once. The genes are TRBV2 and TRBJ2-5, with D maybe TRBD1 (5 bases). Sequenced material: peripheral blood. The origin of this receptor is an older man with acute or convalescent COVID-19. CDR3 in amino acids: CASSDRVTQYF. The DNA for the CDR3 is TGTGCCAGCAGTGACAGGGTGACCCAGTACTTC.